The rows below give T cell receptor beta chains drawn from one sample of a study of CD8 T cells in ankylosing spondylitis. Each CDR3 protein is one row after TCRdb ran MiXCR on the 5' RACE reads. Among more than 650,000 distinct CDR3 sequences listed, approximately 12% were seen once. Sequenced input: blood, either unsorted or a sorted T cell fraction (not recorded which). The receptor source for this set is a male donor with ankylosing spondylitis. Each CDR3 is given with its conserved first and last residue. D genes are given only for firm matches. Expanded clones get a size class; other rows say once, few or many, or leave the size out.

size: NA; J: TRBJ2-3; V: TRBV9; D: TRBD2; DNA: TGTGCCAGCAGCGTTGCGGGACTAGCGGGGGGAGATACGCAGTATTTT; CDR3: CASSVAGLAGGDTQYF
size: few; J: TRBJ1-1; V: TRBV7-2; D: NA; DNA: TGTGCCAGCAGCTTCCAAGAGGGCACTGAAGCTTTCTTT; CDR3: CASSFQEGTEAFF
size: many; J: TRBJ1-1; V: TRBV20-1; D: NA; DNA: TGCAGTGCTAGAGCAGGGGCTTCGAACACTGAAGCTTTCTTT; CDR3: CSARAGASNTEAFF
size: few; J: TRBJ2-7; V: TRBV5-6; D: NA; DNA: TGTGCTTCACATTTGGGCCGTGAATTTATCTACGAGCAGTACTTC; CDR3: CASHLGREFIYEQYF
size: few; J: TRBJ1-2; V: TRBV7-2; D: TRBD1; DNA: TGTGCCAGCAGTCGTACTTGGGACAGGGATAACTATGGCTACACCTTC; CDR3: CASSRTWDRDNYGYTF
size: many; J: TRBJ1-3; V: TRBV7-9; D: NA; DNA: TGTGCCAGCAGCTTTGGACCCTCTGGAAACACCATATATTTT; CDR3: CASSFGPSGNTIYF
size: few; J: TRBJ1-5; V: TRBV4-3; D: NA; DNA: TGCGCCAGCAGCCAAGGCCGGGAGCGCAATCAGCCCCAGCATTTT; CDR3: CASSQGRERNQPQHF
size: NA; J: TRBJ2-4; V: TRBV20-1; D: NA; DNA: TGCAGTGCTCGCGGAGGGCGCATTCAGTACTTC; CDR3: CSARGGRIQYF
size: few; J: TRBJ1-2; V: TRBV7-9; D: NA; DNA: TGTGCCAGCAGCTCATTTGGGGCTTATGGATATGGCTACACCTTC; CDR3: CASSSFGAYGYGYTF
size: NA; J: TRBJ2-1; V: TRBV10-2; D: TRBD2; DNA: TGCGCCAGCAGGCTAGCGGATTTTAACAATGAGCAGTTCTTC; CDR3: CASRLADFNNEQFF
size: NA; J: TRBJ2-1; V: TRBV11-2; D: TRBD2; DNA: TGTGCCAGCAGCTTAAGAAGGCGAGTACTAGCGGGAAACAATGAGCAGTTCTTC; CDR3: CASSLRRRVLAGNNEQFF
size: many; J: TRBJ1-1; V: TRBV27; D: NA; DNA: TGTGCCAGCAGTTTAATAATGGGCGTTGAAGCTTTCTTT; CDR3: CASSLIMGVEAFF
size: NA; J: TRBJ2-1; V: TRBV28; D: TRBD2; DNA: TGTGCCAGCAGTTTATATGGACTAGCGGGGGACAATGAGCAGTTCTTC; CDR3: CASSLYGLAGDNEQFF